This TCR beta chain was recovered during a study of cytomegalovirus exposure and HLA in healthy donors. Study observations and caveats: HLA allele associations emerged for some 16,000 TCR beta sequences in a later analysis, at 0.05 false discovery rate. In a later analysis, V- and J-gene trimming of beta chains associated with a DCLRE1C missense variant, replicated independently.

V shed 3 bases, J shed 0 bases, and the junction held 8 bases outside the gene matches. In germline, CDR1 is MDHEN, CDR2 SYDVKM. The CDR3 runs to 16 residues. With regard to this clone: Its antigen remains unknown. This sample includes further DNA sequences coding for the same CDR3.

The PCR employed 60 Vbeta primers together with 13 Jbeta primers. Using immunoSEQ multiplex PCR, the repertoire was profiled, and TCRdb retains in-frame clones only, with some absent. The repertoire table contains under 200,000 clones. The material sequenced was PBMCs. The chain uses TRBV28 and TRBJ2-7; 7 bases map to TRBD2. This TCR was recovered from a man under 40 in good health and CMV-seronegative. The CDR3 sequence: CASSFSLAGLSYEQYF. CDR3 nucleotides: TGTGCCAGCAGTTTCTCTTTAGCGGGTCTCTCCTACGAGCAGTACTTC.